This T cell receptor (beta chain) was profiled in a study of control samples from healthy donors and cancer patients. Trimming took 0 bases from V and 2 from J, leaving 6 bases between them. Germline V gene data show CDR1 as SEHNR and CDR2 as FQNEAQ (reference sequence). The CDR3 contains 14 residues. This clone was seen just once. Data came from immunoSEQ multiplex PCR; TCRdb stores just in-frame clones and leaves some out. Among about 140,000 clones listed, roughly nine tenths were seen once. Sample: blood. The genes are TRBV7-9 and TRBJ2-3; no firm D call. This sequence was found in a man between 18 and 29 years old in good health. The CDR3 DNA is TGTGCCAGCAGCTTAGCGCAGTCCACAGATACGCAGTATTTT. Protein product: CASSLAQSTDTQYF.